The text below deals with one T cell receptor beta chain. Its target antigen remains unknown. No much larger clonotype is one base removed from it; base qualities were not supplied. The CDR3 regions of human TCRbeta chains were subjected to immunosequencing. Processing in the source paper ran as follows. TCRs in the repertoires were matched against a reference library of SARS-CoV-2-specific TCRs that had been generated with the MIRA antigen-specificity platform. Breadth meant the fraction of unique TCRs that were SARS-CoV-2-associated, whereas depth meant the fraction of total T cells that were SARS-CoV-2-associated. Each spike-specific TCR was assigned to its reactive spike region and to a CD4 or CD8 class using the MIRA data. Log10-transformed breadth and depth values were compared by one-way ANOVA with Sidak's multiple comparisons tests. This is the immuneACCESS table as TCRdb keeps it, with only in-frame sequences that have V and J called. A part of the clones is gone; compared with another copy, unresolved V genes explain less than half, and the rest is unexplained. V, J and clone size derive from that table, while D and trimming were established from the DNA sequence. For this sample the table gives approximately 170,000 clones, of which roughly 89% were detected only once. The biggest ten clones account for 1.6% of the sample.

The time point label of this sample denotes: baseline before first vaccination. Vaccinee samples were obtained from the UK trials COV001 and COV002, which included a single-blind randomized controlled phase 2/3 trial of AZD1222 (ChAdOx1 nCoV-19) in healthy adults. For TCRbeta chain sequencing, PBMC samples were collected from trial participants at day 0 and at day 28 after the second dose. These data come from a study of T cell responses to AZD1222 COVID-19 vaccine (dated by TCRdb to the early 2020s). About the investigation overall: AZD1222 recipients with second doses at about 4 weeks or about 12 weeks were pooled, because spike-specific TCR depth and breadth did not differ between schedules. TCR sequencing was performed for 230 to 250 trial participants, of whom approximately 200 were given two doses of AZD1222 and around 25 were given two doses of MenACWY control vaccine. Trial participants were enrolled by age into 18-55, 56-69 and 70-plus year subgroups, with around 150, 28 and 57 TCR-sequenced participants respectively.

Study-level results and caveats: The whole spike protein was spanned by vaccine-associated CD4 TCRs, and dominant responses were seen in regions 160-218 and 743-854. The 56-69-year group was small, and its depth increase did not reach significance, likely because of low power. After two AZD1222 doses, both the breadth and the depth of spike-specific TCRs were significantly higher than at day 0 and than in MenACWY recipients. Reportedly, close to half of the unique spike-specific TCRs recognized epitopes lying outside the regions that are mutated in the B.1.351 and B.1.1.7 variants. Because no day 14 peak-response samples were available, repertoires were characterized only after the peak T cell response. Only five or six AZD1222 recipients were SARS-CoV-2 seropositive at baseline, limiting conclusions about previously exposed vaccinees. Participants were mostly white British and included more females than males, and it was suggested by the authors that clonal diversity may have been underestimated.

Measured from the cysteine to the phenylalanine, the CDR3 is 14 residues long. Only the CDR3 DNA stays, 42 bases, in frame from base 1. CDR1 is given as MDHEN and CDR2 as SYDVKM, both from the germline V gene. V is clipped by 8 bases and J by 9 bases, and the sequence between their germline boundaries is 23 bases long. The sequence is built from TRBV28 and TRBJ2-7; the D gene is unclear. This specimen consisted of peripheral blood, obtained on day 0 of AZD1222 vaccination. This TCR came from an adult in good health. The CDR3 region: CASSPTASYDGQYF. In nucleotide form, the sequence is TGTGCCAGCTCACCTACGGCCAGCTACGACGGGCAGTACTTC.